The clone carrying this T cell receptor (beta chain) was seen only once. The entry originates in a study of T cell changes during pregnancy in multiple sclerosis. Using immunoSEQ multiplex PCR, the repertoire was profiled, and TCRdb retains in-frame clones only, with some absent. The sample carries tens of thousands of clones, 93% recorded once. This TCR came from a female donor with multiple sclerosis, enrolled in a pregnancy study. The specimen comprised peripheral blood, sampled after pregnancy.

CDR3 coding DNA: TGTGCCAGCAGCTTAATGGGAGGACCGAACACCGGGGAGCTGTTTTTT. Protein product: CASSLMGGPNTGELFF. The chain joins TRBV11-3 to TRBJ2-2, with D perhaps TRBD2 (6 bases). Looked up from germline, CDR1 is SGHNT and CDR2 is YENEEA. V lost 2 bases to trimming and J lost 0 bases, with 10 bases between them. This CDR3 region has 16 residues. The full variable domain, completed using reference TRBV11-3 and TRBJ2-2, is EAGVVQSPRYKIIEKKQPVAFWCNPISGHNTLYWYLQNLGQGPELLIRYENEEAVDDSQLPKDRFSAERLKGVDSTLKIQPAELGDSAVYLCASSLMGGPNTGELFFGEGSRLTVL.